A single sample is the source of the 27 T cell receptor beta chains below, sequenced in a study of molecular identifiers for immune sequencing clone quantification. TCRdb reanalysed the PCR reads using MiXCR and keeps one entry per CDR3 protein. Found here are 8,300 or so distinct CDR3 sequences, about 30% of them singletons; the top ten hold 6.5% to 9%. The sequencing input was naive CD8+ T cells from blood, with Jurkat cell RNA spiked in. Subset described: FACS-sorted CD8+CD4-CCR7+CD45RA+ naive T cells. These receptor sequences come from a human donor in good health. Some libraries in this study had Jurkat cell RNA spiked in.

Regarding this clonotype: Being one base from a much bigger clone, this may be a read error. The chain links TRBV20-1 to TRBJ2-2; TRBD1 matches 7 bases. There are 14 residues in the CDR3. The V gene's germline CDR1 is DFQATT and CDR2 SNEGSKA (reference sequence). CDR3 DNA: TGCAGTGCCACGGGACAGCTAGGCACCGGGGAGCTGTATTTT. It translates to CSATGQLGTGELYF.

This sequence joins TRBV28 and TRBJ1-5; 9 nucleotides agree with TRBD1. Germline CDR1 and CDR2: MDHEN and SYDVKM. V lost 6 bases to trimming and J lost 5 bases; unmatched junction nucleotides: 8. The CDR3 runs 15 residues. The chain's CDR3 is CASRLGQGSHQPQHF. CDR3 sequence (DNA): TGTGCCAGCAGATTGGGACAGGGAAGCCATCAGCCCCAGCATTTT.

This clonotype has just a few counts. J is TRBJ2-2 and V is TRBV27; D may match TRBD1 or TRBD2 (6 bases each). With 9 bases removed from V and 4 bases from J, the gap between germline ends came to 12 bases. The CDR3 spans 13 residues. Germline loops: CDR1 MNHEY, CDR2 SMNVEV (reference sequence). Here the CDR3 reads CASWGAITGELFF. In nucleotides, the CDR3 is TGTGCCAGTTGGGGGGCGATCACCGGGGAGCTGTTTTTT.

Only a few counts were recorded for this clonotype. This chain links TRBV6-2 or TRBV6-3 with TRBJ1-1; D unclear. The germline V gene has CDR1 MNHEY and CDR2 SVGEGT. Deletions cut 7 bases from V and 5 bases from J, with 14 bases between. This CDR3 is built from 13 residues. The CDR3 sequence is CASTDEYGTEAFF. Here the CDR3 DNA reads TGTGCCAGCACCGATGAATACGGGACTGAAGCTTTCTTT.

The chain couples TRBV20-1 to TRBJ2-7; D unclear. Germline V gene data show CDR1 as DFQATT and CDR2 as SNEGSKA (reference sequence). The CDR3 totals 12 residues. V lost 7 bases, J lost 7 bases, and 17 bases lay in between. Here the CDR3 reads CSGVGRFGEQYF. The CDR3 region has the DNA TGCAGTGGGGTCGGACGGTTCGGTGAGCAGTACTTC.

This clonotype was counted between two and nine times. The CDR3 here is CASGPGLGELFF. The CDR3 region has the DNA TGTGCCAGCGGGCCGGGACTCGGGGAGCTGTTTTTT. The V call is TRBV12-3 or TRBV12-4, the J call TRBJ2-2; weak D call: TRBD2 (6 bases). Trimming cost V 8 bases and J 7 bases, with 11 bases left between them. This CDR3 spans 12 amino acids.

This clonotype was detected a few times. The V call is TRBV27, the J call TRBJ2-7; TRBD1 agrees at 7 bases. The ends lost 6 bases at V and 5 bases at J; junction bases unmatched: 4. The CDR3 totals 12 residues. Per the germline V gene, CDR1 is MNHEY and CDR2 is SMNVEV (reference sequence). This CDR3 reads CASSVGGDEQYF. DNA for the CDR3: TGTGCCAGCAGCGTAGGGGGCGACGAGCAGTACTTC.

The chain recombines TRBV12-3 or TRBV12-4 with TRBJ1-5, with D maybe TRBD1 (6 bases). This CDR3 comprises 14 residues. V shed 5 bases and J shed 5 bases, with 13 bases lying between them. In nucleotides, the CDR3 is TGTGCCAGCAGTCTCAGGGGATTGGATCAGCCCCAGCATTTT. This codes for CASSLRGLDQPQHF.

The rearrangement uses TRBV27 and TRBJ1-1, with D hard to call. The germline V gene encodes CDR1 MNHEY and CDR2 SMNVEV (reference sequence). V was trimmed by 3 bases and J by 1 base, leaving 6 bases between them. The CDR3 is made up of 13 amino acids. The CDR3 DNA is TGTGCCAGCAGTTTCTCTGAGAACACTGAAGCTTTCTTT. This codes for CASSFSENTEAFF.

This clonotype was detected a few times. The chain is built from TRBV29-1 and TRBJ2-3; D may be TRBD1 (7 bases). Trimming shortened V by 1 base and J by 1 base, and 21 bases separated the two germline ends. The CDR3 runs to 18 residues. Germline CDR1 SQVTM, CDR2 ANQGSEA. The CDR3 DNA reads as TGCAGCGTTGAAGGACGACAGGGACTCGGGAGCGGCACAGATACGCAGTATTTT. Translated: CSVEGRQGLGSGTDTQYF.

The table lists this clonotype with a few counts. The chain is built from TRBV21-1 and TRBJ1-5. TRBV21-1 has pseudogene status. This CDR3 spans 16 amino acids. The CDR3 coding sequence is TGTGCCAGCAGCAAAGGGCGGGGGAGGGGTAATCAGCCCCAGCATTTT. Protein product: CASSKGRGRGNQPQHF.

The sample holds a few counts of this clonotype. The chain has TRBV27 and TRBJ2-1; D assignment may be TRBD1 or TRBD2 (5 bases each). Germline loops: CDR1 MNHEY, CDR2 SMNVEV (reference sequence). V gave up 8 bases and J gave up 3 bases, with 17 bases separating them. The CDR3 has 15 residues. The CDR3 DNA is TGTGCCAGCCGGATTCGGGGCGGAGTCTACAATGAGCAGTTCTTC. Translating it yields CASRIRGGVYNEQFF.

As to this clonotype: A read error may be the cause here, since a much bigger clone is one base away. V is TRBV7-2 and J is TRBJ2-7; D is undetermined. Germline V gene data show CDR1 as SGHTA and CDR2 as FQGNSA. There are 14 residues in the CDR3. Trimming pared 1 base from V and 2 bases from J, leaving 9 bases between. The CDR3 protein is CASSLGVPTYEQYF. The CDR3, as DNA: TGTGCCAGCAGCTTAGGAGTTCCGACCTACGAGCAGTACTTC.

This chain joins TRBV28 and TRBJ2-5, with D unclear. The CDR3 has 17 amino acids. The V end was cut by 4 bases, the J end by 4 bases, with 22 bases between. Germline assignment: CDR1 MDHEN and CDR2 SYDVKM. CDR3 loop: CASSSPEEKEPLETQYF. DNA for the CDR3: TGTGCCAGCAGTTCCCCCGAGGAGAAGGAACCTCTAGAGACCCAGTACTTC.

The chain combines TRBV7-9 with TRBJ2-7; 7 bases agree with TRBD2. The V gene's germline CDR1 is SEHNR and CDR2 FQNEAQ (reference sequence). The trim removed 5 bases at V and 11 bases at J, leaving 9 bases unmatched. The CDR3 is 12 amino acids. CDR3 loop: CASSQPGGTKYF. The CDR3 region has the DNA TGTGCCAGCAGCCAGCCAGGTGGGACTAAGTACTTC.

CDR3 DNA sequence: TGTGCCATCAGTTCTACCTACGAGCAGTACTTC. Encoded protein: CAISSTYEQYF. This chain links TRBV10-3 with TRBJ2-7; D unresolved. V lost 5 bases and J lost 2, with 4 bases in between. In germline, CDR1 is ENHRY, CDR2 SYGVKD. The CDR3 loop spans 11 amino acids.

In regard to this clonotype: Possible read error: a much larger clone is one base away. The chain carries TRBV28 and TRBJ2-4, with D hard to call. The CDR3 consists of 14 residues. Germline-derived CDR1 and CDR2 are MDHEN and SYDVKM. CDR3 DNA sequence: TGTGCCTGCAGCACGTCCCATGCCAAAAACATTCAGTACTTC. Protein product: CACSTSHAKNIQYF.

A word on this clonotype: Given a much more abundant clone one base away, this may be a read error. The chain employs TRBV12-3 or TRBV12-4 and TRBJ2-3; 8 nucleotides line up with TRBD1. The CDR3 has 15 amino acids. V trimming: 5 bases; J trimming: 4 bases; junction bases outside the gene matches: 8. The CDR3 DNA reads TGTGCCAGCAGTCTATCAGGGGGCCTCGCAGATACGCAGTATTTT. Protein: CASSLSGGLADTQYF.

The CDR3 coding sequence is TGTGCCATCAGTGATCCGGCGGGTGAAAAGTGGTACGAGCAGTACTTC. Encoded protein: CAISDPAGEKWYEQYF. V and J are TRBV10-3 and TRBJ2-7; a weak D match, TRBD2 (5 bases). Trimming cost V 3 bases and J 4 bases, with 19 bases left between them. This CDR3 comprises 16 residues. From germline, CDR1 is ENHRY and CDR2 SYGVKD.

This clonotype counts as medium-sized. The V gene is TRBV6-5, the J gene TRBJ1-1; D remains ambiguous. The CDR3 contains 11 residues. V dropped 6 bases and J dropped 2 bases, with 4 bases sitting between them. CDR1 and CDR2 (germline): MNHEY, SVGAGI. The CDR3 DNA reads TGTGCCAGCAGGTACAACACTGAAGCTTTCTTT. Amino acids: CASRYNTEAFF.

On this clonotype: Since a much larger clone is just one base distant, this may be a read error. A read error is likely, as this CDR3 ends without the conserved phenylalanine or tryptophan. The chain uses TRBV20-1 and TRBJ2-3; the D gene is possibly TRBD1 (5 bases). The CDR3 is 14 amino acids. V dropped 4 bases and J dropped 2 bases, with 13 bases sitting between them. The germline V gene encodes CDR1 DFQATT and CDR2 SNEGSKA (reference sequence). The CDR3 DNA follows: TGCAGTGCTAATGGGGCCAGAACCACAGATACGCAGTATTAT. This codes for CSANGARTTDTQYY.

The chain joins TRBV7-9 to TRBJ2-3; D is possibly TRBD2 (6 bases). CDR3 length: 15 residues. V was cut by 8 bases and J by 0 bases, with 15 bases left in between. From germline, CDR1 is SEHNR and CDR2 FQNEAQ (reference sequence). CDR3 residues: CASCPLTSSTDTQYF. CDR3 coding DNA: TGTGCCAGCTGCCCCCTTACTAGCAGCACAGATACGCAGTATTTT.

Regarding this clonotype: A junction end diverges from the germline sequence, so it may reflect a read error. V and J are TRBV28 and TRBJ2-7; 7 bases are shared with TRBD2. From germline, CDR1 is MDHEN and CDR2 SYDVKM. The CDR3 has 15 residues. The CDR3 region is CASRPVRLAFYEQYF. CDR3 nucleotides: TGTGCCAGCAGACCTGTGAGACTAGCATTCTACGAACAGTACTTC. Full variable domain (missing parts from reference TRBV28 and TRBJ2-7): DVKVTQSSRYLVKRTGEKVFLECVQDMDHENMFWYRQDPGLGLRLIYFSYDVKMKEKGDIPEGYSVSREKKERFSLILESASTNQTSMYLCASRPVRLAFYEQYFGPGTRLTVT.

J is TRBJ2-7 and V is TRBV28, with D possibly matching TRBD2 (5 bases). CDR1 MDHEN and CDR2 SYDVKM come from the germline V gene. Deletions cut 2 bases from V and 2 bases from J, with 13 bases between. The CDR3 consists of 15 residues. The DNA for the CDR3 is TGTGCCAGCAGTTTACCGGGGTTGGGGACCTACGAGCAGTACTTC. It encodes CASSLPGLGTYEQYF. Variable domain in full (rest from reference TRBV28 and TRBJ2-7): DVKVTQSSRYLVKRTGEKVFLECVQDMDHENMFWYRQDPGLGLRLIYFSYDVKMKEKGDIPEGYSVSREKKERFSLILESASTNQTSMYLCASSLPGLGTYEQYFGPGTRLTVT.

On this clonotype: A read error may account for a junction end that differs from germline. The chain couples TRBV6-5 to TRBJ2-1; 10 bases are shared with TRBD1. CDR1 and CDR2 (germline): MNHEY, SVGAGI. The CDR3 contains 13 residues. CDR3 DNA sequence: TGTGCCAGCAGTTGGGACAGGGGTAATGGGCAGTTCTTC. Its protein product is CASSWDRGNGQFF.

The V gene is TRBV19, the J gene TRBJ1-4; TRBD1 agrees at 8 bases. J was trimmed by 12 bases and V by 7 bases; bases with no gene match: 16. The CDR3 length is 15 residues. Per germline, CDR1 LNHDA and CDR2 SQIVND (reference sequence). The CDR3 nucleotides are TGTGCCAGTACGGGGACTTCAGGGGGCCAGAAGCAACTGTTTTTT. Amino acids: CASTGTSGGQKQLFF.

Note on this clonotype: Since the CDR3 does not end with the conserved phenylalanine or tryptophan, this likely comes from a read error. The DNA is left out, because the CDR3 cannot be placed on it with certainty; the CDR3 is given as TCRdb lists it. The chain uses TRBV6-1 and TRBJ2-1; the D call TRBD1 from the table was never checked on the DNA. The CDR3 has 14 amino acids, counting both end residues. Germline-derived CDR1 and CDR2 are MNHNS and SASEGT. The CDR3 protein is CATWTGMSYNERFI.